This T cell receptor beta chain was recorded in a study of cytomegalovirus exposure and HLA in healthy donors. Study-level results: Previously analyzed data showed that most TCR beta V segments were productive at a frequency of about 87% or about 30%. Common viral pathogens seemed, in a later analysis, to connect with several of the most significant clusters.

Trimming took 1 base from V and 0 from J, leaving 9 bases between them. The germline CDR1 and CDR2 sequences are MGHDK and SYGVNS. The CDR3 is 15 residues long. The table lists this clone with a few counts. Its antigen is as yet unknown. Primers: 60 Vbeta forward and 13 Jbeta reverse. Profiling relied on immunoSEQ multiplex PCR, and the TCRdb table lists in-frame clones only, not all of them. The table records 150,000 to 200,000 clones, around 62% of them present only once. What was sequenced was PBMCs. This TCR came from a man in his forties in good health and CMV-seronegative. The chain recombines TRBV25-1 with TRBJ1-2; possible D gene TRBD1, 5 bases. CDR3 sequence (DNA): TGTGCCAGCAGTGAATTAGGGGCCTCTAACTATGGCTACACCTTC. Amino acids: CASSELGASNYGYTF.